One sample yielded the 29 T cell receptor beta chains listed below, sequenced in a study of OX40 agonist ivuxolimab in advanced cancers. Assay used: immunoSEQ multiplex PCR; TCRdb lists only in-frame clones, some missing. This sample has about 42,000 clones, with approximately 86% found just once. Here the sequenced sample was CD4+ or CD8+ T cells sorted from blood, taken in a trial of the OX40 agonist ivuxolimab. All receptors derive from an adult with an advanced solid tumor such as melanoma, head and neck, liver or kidney cancer.

The chain is built from TRBV19 and TRBJ2-7; D not resolved. In germline, CDR1 is LNHDA, CDR2 SQIVND (reference sequence). Trimming removed 10 bases at V and 3 bases at J, with 13 bases between. This CDR3 region has 12 residues. The CDR3 is CANRPGNYEQYF. The DNA for the CDR3 is TGTGCCAATCGTCCAGGAAACTACGAGCAGTACTTC.

The chain links TRBV6-5 to TRBJ2-7; weak D call: TRBD1 (6 bases). Per germline, CDR1 MNHEY and CDR2 SVGAGI. The ends were cut back, 6 bases at V and 0 bases at J, with 9 bases in the middle. The CDR3 is made up of 13 amino acids. The DNA of the CDR3 is TGTGCCAGCAGCTACAGGGACTCCTACGAGCAGTACTTC. Protein: CASSYRDSYEQYF.

The chain couples TRBV27 to TRBJ1-5; D possibly corresponds to TRBD1 (5 bases). The germline V gene has CDR1 MNHEY and CDR2 SMNVEV (reference sequence). The CDR3 consists of 17 residues. V was cut by 1 base and J by 1 base, with 14 bases left in between. Here the CDR3 reads CASSLYGVGGSNQPQHF. CDR3 in DNA: TGTGCCAGCAGTTTATACGGTGTTGGGGGGAGCAATCAGCCCCAGCATTTT.

V gene TRBV10-3 combines with J gene TRBJ2-7, with a possible D match to TRBD2 (5 bases). V gave up 4 bases and J gave up 3 bases, with 10 bases separating them. Germline CDR1 ENHRY, CDR2 SYGVKD. The CDR3 totals 13 residues. The CDR3 coding sequence is TGTGCCATCAGTGGAGGGATTAACTACGAGCAGTACTTC. This encodes CAISGGINYEQYF.

This chain links TRBV2 with TRBJ2-7; possibly TRBD1 for D (6 bases). Deletions cut 3 bases from V and 1 base from J, with 13 bases between. The CDR3 covers 15 residues. Germline CDR1 reads SNHLY; CDR2 reads FYNNEI. The CDR3 region has the DNA TGTGCCAGCAGTGAGGGACACATTTTTTCCTACGAGCAGTACTTC. This sequence encodes CASSEGHIFSYEQYF.

This clone is a singleton in its sample. This rearrangement joins TRBV27 to TRBJ1-2, with 10 bases aligning to TRBD1. The germline V gene encodes CDR1 MNHEY and CDR2 SMNVEV (reference sequence). The CDR3 is 15 amino acids. With V trimmed by 2 bases and J by 6 bases, 6 bases remained unmatched. The CDR3 protein is CASSLGTGALNGYTF. As DNA, the CDR3 is TGTGCCAGCAGTTTAGGGACAGGGGCCCTTAATGGCTACACCTTC.

The chain has TRBV2 and TRBJ2-5; maybe TRBD1 (6 bases). The germline V and J ends were trimmed by 2 bases and 5 bases, with 18 bases remaining between them. This CDR3 is built from 16 residues. Looked up from germline, CDR1 is SNHLY and CDR2 is FYNNEI. The CDR3 region is CASSESGWQGWETQYF. The CDR3 coding sequence is TGTGCCAGCAGTGAATCTGGGTGGCAGGGGTGGGAGACCCAGTACTTC. Looking up the rest from reference TRBV2 and TRBJ2-5 gives the full variable domain: EPEVTQTPSHQVTQMGQEVILRCVPISNHLYFYWYRQILGQKVEFLVSFYNNEISEKSEIFDDQFSVERPDGSNFTLKIRSTKLEDSAMYFCASSESGWQGWETQYFGPGTRLLVL.

CDR3 coding DNA: TGCAGCGTTGAAGATCTTAAGACAGGCCGGTACAATGAGCAGTTCTTC. Translation gives CSVEDLKTGRYNEQFF. This chain links TRBV29-1 with TRBJ2-1; D is possibly TRBD1 (6 bases). V was clipped by 0 bases and J by 4 bases, with 16 bases between them. Germline values: CDR1 SQVTM, CDR2 ANQGSEA. CDR3 length: 16 residues.

V and J are TRBV2 and TRBJ2-1, with TRBD2 identical over 7 bases. The CDR3 is 11 residues long. Germline V CDR1 and CDR2: SNHLY, FYNNEI. V shed 8 bases, J shed 6 bases, and the junction held 1 base outside the gene matches. The CDR3 loop is CASLAANEQFF. The CDR3 DNA sequence: TGTGCCAGCCTAGCGGCCAATGAGCAGTTCTTC.

This rearrangement joins TRBV7-9 to TRBJ1-5; the D gene is possibly TRBD1 (6 bases). This CDR3 contains 14 residues. From germline, CDR1 is SEHNR and CDR2 FQNEAQ (reference sequence). With 3 bases removed from V and 4 bases from J, the gap between germline ends came to 10 bases. This chain's CDR3 is CASSLQGINQPQHF. DNA of the CDR3: TGTGCCAGCAGCTTGCAGGGGATAAATCAGCCCCAGCATTTT.

The chain employs TRBV5-5 and TRBJ2-7; D may be TRBD1 (5 bases). CDR3 length equals 12 residues. V lost 2 bases to trimming and J lost 6 bases, with 9 bases between them. Germline-derived CDR1 and CDR2 are SGHKS and YYEKEE (reference sequence). The CDR3 nucleotides read TGTGCCAGCAGCTTCAGGGTGAGCGAGCAGTACTTC. Its protein is CASSFRVSEQYF.

The chain has TRBV2 and TRBJ1-1, with D tentatively TRBD1 (6 bases). Germline CDR1 SNHLY, CDR2 FYNNEI. This CDR3 has 15 amino acids. V dropped 7 bases and J dropped 1 base, with 16 bases sitting between them. The CDR3 nucleotides are TGTGCCAGCAACACACCGGGACACCAGAACACTGAAGCTTTCTTT. It encodes CASNTPGHQNTEAFF.

The chain links TRBV28 to TRBJ1-6; D gene uncertain. CDR1 and CDR2 (germline): MDHEN, SYDVKM. The CDR3 consists of 16 residues. V lost 1 base, J lost 4 bases, and 11 bases lay in between. The CDR3: CASSLLRVHYNSPLHF. CDR3 coding DNA: TGTGCCAGCAGTTTATTGCGGGTACATTATAATTCACCCCTCCACTTT. Using reference TRBV28 and TRBJ1-6 for the parts outside the CDR3, the full variable domain is DVKVTQSSRYLVKRTGEKVFLECVQDMDHENMFWYRQDPGLGLRLIYFSYDVKMKEKGDIPEGYSVSREKKERFSLILESASTNQTSMYLCASSLLRVHYNSPLHFGNGTRLTVT.

This clone was detected a few times. The same CDR3 also results from other DNA sequences found in this sample. The chain carries TRBV29-1 and TRBJ2-7, with D possibly TRBD2 on 6 matching bases. The CDR3 runs to 13 residues. From germline, CDR1 is SQVTM and CDR2 ANQGSEA. Trimming cost V 0 bases and J 0 bases, with 6 bases left between them. The CDR3 nucleotides read TGCAGCGTTGAAGAGGAGGGCTCCTACGAGCAGTACTTC. This sequence encodes CSVEEEGSYEQYF.

The chain uses TRBV6-6 and TRBJ2-1; D is unresolved. The CDR3 is made up of 11 amino acids. Per germline, CDR1 MNHNY and CDR2 SVGAGI (reference sequence). Trimming removed 0 bases at V and 6 bases at J, with 0 bases between. The CDR3 DNA is TGTGCCAGCAGTTACTCCAATGAGCAGTTCTTC. Translating it yields CASSYSNEQFF.

This chain links TRBV28 with TRBJ1-5; D is undetermined. There are 15 residues in the CDR3. V lost 2 bases, J lost 0 bases, and 8 bases lay in between. Germline V gene sequence: CDR1 MDHEN, CDR2 SYDVKM. This CDR3 is CASSLAGYSNQPQHF. The CDR3 DNA is TGTGCCAGCAGTTTAGCGGGTTATAGCAATCAGCCCCAGCATTTT.

This sequence joins TRBV9 and TRBJ2-7; 13 bases are a match to TRBD2. The V and J ends lost 4 bases and 2 bases, in that order; junction bases with no gene match: 3. Germline CDR1 SGDLS, CDR2 YYNGEE. The CDR3 sequence is 15 residues long. CDR3: CASSSGLAGTYEQYF. Here the CDR3 DNA reads TGTGCCAGCAGCTCGGGACTAGCGGGGACCTACGAGCAGTACTTC.

The V call is TRBV28, the J call TRBJ1-6; the D gene is possibly TRBD1 (5 bases). From germline, CDR1 is MDHEN and CDR2 SYDVKM. V was shortened by 3 bases and J by 6 bases, with 9 bases between the two germline ends. This CDR3 contains 14 residues. Here the CDR3 DNA reads TGTGCCAGCAGTTTGACAGTGATTAATTCACCCCTCCACTTT. Translated: CASSLTVINSPLHF.

This sequence joins TRBV9 and TRBJ1-2, with D perhaps matching TRBD1 (6 bases). Germline CDR1 SGDLS, CDR2 YYNGEE. The CDR3 spans 10 residues. The V end was cut by 3 bases, the J end by 9 bases, with 6 bases between. CDR3 sequence: CASSGDSYTF. As DNA, the CDR3 is TGTGCCAGCAGCGGGGACAGCTACACCTTC.

V gene TRBV5-1 combines with J gene TRBJ1-6; D possibly corresponds to TRBD1 (5 bases). V lost 4 bases to trimming and J lost 6 bases, with 11 bases between them. Germline values: CDR1 SGHRS, CDR2 YFSETQ. This CDR3 comprises 14 residues. The CDR3, as DNA: TGCGCCAGCAGCAAGGGAGGGACTAATTCACCCCTCCACTTT. This translates into CASSKGGTNSPLHF.

This chain uses TRBV7-2 with TRBJ2-3; D is tentatively TRBD1 or TRBD2 (5 bases each). The CDR3 is 14 amino acids. V lost 8 bases and J 0 bases, leaving 12 bases between the germline ends. Germline V lookup: CDR1 SGHTA, CDR2 FQGNSA. Here the CDR3 reads CASLRRGSTDTQYF. DNA of the CDR3: TGTGCCAGCCTACGCCGGGGCAGCACAGATACGCAGTATTTT.

The V call is TRBV7-2, the J call TRBJ2-1; D gene unclear. Trimming stripped 5 bases from V and 10 bases from J, with 15 bases between. This CDR3 comprises 13 residues. The germline V gene has CDR1 SGHTA and CDR2 FQGNSA. In DNA, the CDR3 is TGTGCCAGCAGCCCACCCCACGGCGTCGAGCAGTTCTTC. The encoded protein is CASSPPHGVEQFF.

CDR3 nucleotide sequence: TGTGCCAGCAGCTCCGGACAGGGGACGGGGGAGAACACTGAAGCTTTCTTT. Its translation: CASSSGQGTGENTEAFF. The rearrangement links TRBV7-9 to TRBJ1-1; 9 bases agree with TRBD1. Germline V gives CDR1 SEHNR, CDR2 FQNEAQ (reference sequence). There are 17 residues in the CDR3. Trimming took 4 bases from V and 1 from J; bases not matched to a gene: 10.

This clone has just a few counts. J is TRBJ2-2 and V is TRBV2; D is ambiguous. Trimming removed 3 bases from V and 8 bases from J, with 19 bases in between. Germline V lookup: CDR1 SNHLY, CDR2 FYNNEI. CDR3 length equals 16 residues. CDR3: CASSELPGPPRGELFF. Written as DNA, the CDR3 is TGTGCCAGCAGTGAGCTTCCGGGTCCCCCCCGAGGGGAGCTGTTTTTT.

The gene calls are TRBV9 and TRBJ1-2; 8 nucleotides match TRBD1. J was trimmed by 7 bases and V by 1 base; bases with no gene match: 6. Germline V lookup: CDR1 SGDLS, CDR2 YYNGEE. The CDR3 totals 14 residues. CDR3 loop: CASSVSGTGGGYTF. The CDR3 coding sequence is TGTGCCAGCAGCGTAAGCGGGACAGGTGGTGGCTACACCTTC.

The rearrangement joins TRBV5-5 to TRBJ2-1; 13 positions match TRBD2. Germline CDR1 is SGHKS and CDR2 is YYEKEE (reference sequence). The length of the CDR3 is 16 residues. V lost 4 bases, J lost 9 bases, and 10 bases stayed unmatched. CDR3 sequence reads: CASSTPGTSGIIEQFF. CDR3 nucleotide sequence: TGTGCCAGCAGCACCCCCGGGACTAGCGGGATTATTGAGCAGTTCTTC.

The chain couples TRBV11-2 to TRBJ1-2; no reliable D call. Per germline, CDR1 SGHAT and CDR2 FQNNGV. CDR3 length: 13 amino acids. V gave up 1 base and J gave up 4 bases, with 7 bases separating them. The chain's CDR3 is CASSLGPSYGYTF. CDR3 sequence (DNA): TGTGCCAGCAGCTTAGGGCCGAGCTATGGCTACACCTTC. Variable domain in full (rest from reference TRBV11-2 and TRBJ1-2): EAGVAQSPRYKIIEKRQSVAFWCNPISGHATLYWYQQILGQGPKLLIQFQNNGVVDDSQLPKDRFSAERLKGVDSTLKIQPAKLEDSAVYLCASSLGPSYGYTFGSGTRLTVV.

The rearrangement joins TRBV15 to TRBJ1-5; 7 nucleotides match TRBD1. Per germline, CDR1 LNHNV and CDR2 YYDKDF (reference sequence). CDR3 length equals 16 residues. The V gene end was trimmed by 5 bases and the J gene end by 5 bases; junction bases not matched to a gene: 12. CDR3 sequence reads: CATSPPSGQPHQPQHF. CDR3 in DNA: TGTGCCACCAGCCCCCCCTCGGGACAGCCCCATCAGCCCCAGCATTTT.

The chain combines TRBV6-5 with TRBJ2-7; possible D gene TRBD1, 6 bases. Germline CDR1 MNHEY, CDR2 SVGAGI. V was trimmed by 0 bases and J by 0 bases, leaving 12 bases between them. CDR3 size: 16 residues. This CDR3 is CASSYSISGDSYEQYF. CDR3 nucleotide sequence: TGTGCCAGCAGTTACTCGATCTCAGGGGACTCCTACGAGCAGTACTTC.